Listed below are T cell receptor beta chains from one sample, sequenced in a study of response to subunit inactivated influenza vaccine. In TCRdb, the RT-PCR reads were re-called with MiXCR into one record per CDR3 protein. The table has roughly 650,000 distinct CDR3 sequences, approximately 14% seen once. The material was PBMCs from blood, obtained approximately 15 days before vaccination. These receptor sequences come from a man aged 45-60 years who received an inactivated influenza vaccine. Both conserved end residues are trimmed from each CDR3. Fields, in order: V gene, J gene, D gene, CDR3 protein. D genes are given only for firm matches.

>TRBV27|TRBJ2-3|TRBD2
ASSFRTSGAKLGTQY
>TRBV11-2|TRBJ2-3|TRBD2
ASSLEVAGGPVADTQY
>TRBV20-1|TRBJ2-7|TRBD1
SARGQGAPYEQY
>TRBV2|TRBJ2-5|-
AGEGDGEETQY
>TRBV7-2|TRBJ2-5|-
ASSLYRGAY
>TRBV7-8|TRBJ1-5|-
ASMPGGDQPQH
>TRBV10-3|TRBJ2-5|TRBD1
AIRGGTGVRETQY
>TRBV12-3/TRBV12-4|TRBJ2-3|-
ASSFFSRRPTDTQY
>TRBV7-2|TRBJ1-6|-
ASSPIRLGNSPLH
>TRBV5-1|TRBJ2-3|-
ASSLDIGIQGNLDTQY
>TRBV10-3|TRBJ2-1|-
AISRRERDEQF
>TRBV6-2/TRBV6-3|TRBJ2-3|TRBD2
ASRTSENTDTQY
>TRBV5-4|TRBJ2-1|TRBD2
ASSLVGLAGRNEQF
>TRBV20-1|TRBJ2-7|TRBD2
SATETAGGGEQY
>TRBV9|TRBJ1-5|-
ASSPLGGKNQPQH
>TRBV9|TRBJ2-5|TRBD1
ASSISGSGGQETQY
>TRBV20-1|TRBJ2-2|TRBD2
SARDRASGSGTGELF
>TRBV3-1|TRBJ2-5|-
ASSRPGHFQETQY
>TRBV7-2|TRBJ2-7|-
ASSSGDGGRYEQY
>TRBV3-1|TRBJ2-4|TRBD2
ASSQGAAGGKNIQY
>TRBV7-9|TRBJ1-6|-
ASSSTHDSPLH
>TRBV27|TRBJ2-7|TRBD1
ASSFYRGPYEQY
>TRBV4-3|TRBJ2-7|TRBD1
ASSQDRQGQQY
>TRBV4-3|TRBJ2-3|-
ASSQGRTSTDTQY